Listed below are T cell receptor beta chains from one sample, sequenced in a study of blood T cells in healthy people across ages. TCRdb re-derived calls from the 5' RACE reads in MiXCR, one entry per CDR3 protein. The sample contains 1.5 million to 2 million distinct CDR3 sequences, under 30% of which appear only once. The sample consisted of blood. The source is a woman in her twenties or thirties in good health. The CDR3 runs from the conserved cysteine through the conserved F or W. D genes are given only for firm matches. Clone size is given for some rows only: seen once, a few or many times, or a class if the clone is expanded.

TRBV30	few	.	TRBJ1-5	TGTGCCTGGGCCCACAGGGACTCTCAGCCCCAGCATTTT	CAWAHRDSQPQHF
TRBV12-5	many	.	TRBJ2-5	TGTGCTAGTGGTCGACTATTTGGAGAGACCCAGTACTTC	CASGRLFGETQYF
TRBV29-1	many	.	TRBJ1-2	TGCAGCGACCGGACGGGGGCGAACTATGGCTACACCTTC	CSDRTGANYGYTF
TRBV9	few	.	TRBJ2-5	TGTACCAGCAGCGTAGAAGAAGAGACCCAGTACTTC	CTSSVEEETQYF
TRBV10-3	.	.	TRBJ1-2	TGTGCCATCAGTGGGGGGACTTCGACTAACTATGGCTACACCTTC	CAISGGTSTNYGYTF
TRBV30	.	.	TRBJ1-2	TGTGCCTGGAGTTACCGGGCAAGAGGCTACACCTTC	CAWSYRARGYTF
TRBV6-5	few	.	TRBJ2-2	TGTGCCAGCAGTTTCGATCGACTTGCGAGGACCGGGGAGCTGTTTTTT	CASSFDRLARTGELFF
TRBV4-1	few	TRBD1	TRBJ1-5	TGCGCCAGCAGCCAACCTGGACAGGGCCTGAATCAGCCCCAGCATTTT	CASSQPGQGLNQPQHF
TRBV6-1	.	TRBD1	TRBJ1-1	TGTGCCAGCAGTGAAAACCCAACAGGGGACACTAAAGCTTTCTTT	CASSENPTGDTKAFF
TRBV20-1	many	TRBD2	TRBJ2-1	TGCAGTGCTAGAGATGGCGGGAGTTTCGACAATGAGCAGTTCTTC	CSARDGGSFDNEQFF
TRBV6-6	many	TRBD2	TRBJ2-7	TGTGCCAGCAGCCCGGGACTAGCAAACGAGCAGTACTTC	CASSPGLANEQYF
TRBV7-9	few	TRBD2	TRBJ2-1	TGTGCCAGCAGCTTAACCGCGGGGGTTGGTTCGTACAATGAGCAGTTCTTC	CASSLTAGVGSYNEQFF
TRBV5-1	few	.	TRBJ2-1	TGCGCCAGCAGCTTGAAAACACCTGGCAATGAGCAGTTCTTC	CASSLKTPGNEQFF
TRBV7-9	few	.	TRBJ2-5	TGTGCCAGCAGCCCACCCGGGGTAACCTGGACCCAGTACTTC	CASSPPGVTWTQYF
TRBV5-6	few	.	TRBJ2-7	TGTGCCAGCAGCTTGGCGCTAACACCCTACGAGCAGTACTTC	CASSLALTPYEQYF
TRBV2	.	TRBD1	TRBJ1-5	TGTGCCAGCAGCACACCTCGGGGGACAGGGGGCAATCAGCCCCAGCATTTT	CASSTPRGTGGNQPQHF
TRBV7-7	once	.	TRBJ2-5	TGTGCCAGCAGCCTGAGTTCAGTTGGGGGTTTGGAGACCCAGTACTTC	CASSLSSVGGLETQYF
TRBV5-1	few	.	TRBJ1-2	TGCGCCAGCAGCCTAGACACAGATAACTATGGCTACACCTTC	CASSLDTDNYGYTF
TRBV28	once	TRBD1	TRBJ2-5	TGTGCCGGCAGTTCCGGGACAGGCGAAGAGACCCAGTACTTC	CAGSSGTGEETQYF
TRBV14	many	.	TRBJ2-7	TGTGCCAGCAGACCGGAATCGACCTACGAGCAGTACTTC	CASRPESTYEQYF
TRBV5-5	few	.	TRBJ2-6	TGTGCCAGCAACCCCCAGGGGATAGTCTACTCTGGGGCCAACGTCCTGACTTTC	CASNPQGIVYSGANVLTF
TRBV20-1	few	TRBD2	TRBJ2-5	TGCAGTGCACGGGGACTAGCTTCGGAGACCCAGTACTTC	CSARGLASETQYF
TRBV4-3	.	TRBD1	TRBJ2-7	TGCGCCAGCAGCCAAAGCCCCCGGGACAGCTACGAGCAGTACTTC	CASSQSPRDSYEQYF
TRBV5-1	.	.	TRBJ2-3	TGCGCCAGCAGCTTTGCGTCGGGCGCAGATACGCAGTATTTT	CASSFASGADTQYF
TRBV5-1	.	.	TRBJ1-2	TGCGCCAGCAGACAGACAGTAACCTGCTATGGCTACACCTTC	CASRQTVTCYGYTF
TRBV7-8	.	.	TRBJ2-1	TGTGCCAGCAGCTTAATGGGGAGCACGTTCTTC	CASSLMGSTFF
TRBV20-1	.	.	TRBJ1-5	TGCAGTGCTAGAGGGCCCGAGGCGGCGGATCAGCCCCAGCATTTT	CSARGPEAADQPQHF
TRBV20-1	.	.	TRBJ1-2	TGCAGTGCTAGATACCCCACAGGGTTAGCTAACTATGGCTACACCTTC	CSARYPTGLANYGYTF
TRBV20-1	.	.	TRBJ1-4	TGCAGTGCTAGAGATTCCGTGGGGGGAGGGGATGAAAAACTGTTTTTT	CSARDSVGGGDEKLFF
TRBV27	.	TRBD1	TRBJ2-4	TGTGCCAGCAGTTCACTCCCTGACAGGGGGAACATTCAGTACTTC	CASSSLPDRGNIQYF
TRBV6-1	few	.	TRBJ2-2	TGTGCCAGCAGTGAAGTAATCGCAGGCTCTGCCGTGTTCGCGAACACCGGGGAGCTGTTTTTT	CASSEVIAGSAVFANTGELFF
TRBV20-1	few	.	TRBJ1-2	TGCAGTGCTAGCCCCGGCAGGGGCTCTCAAGGTGGTGGCTACACCTTC	CSASPGRGSQGGGYTF
TRBV12-3/TRBV12-4	few	.	TRBJ2-5	TGTGCCAGCAGTTTCAGGGGTGGAGTACAAGAGACCCAGTACTTC	CASSFRGGVQETQYF
TRBV20-1	.	TRBD2	TRBJ2-2	TGCAGTGCTGTGCGTAGCGGGGGGGCCGGGGAGCTGTTTTTT	CSAVRSGGAGELFF
TRBV4-1	.	.	TRBJ2-6	TGCGCCAGCAGCCGGGACGAGGGGGGCTCTGGGGCCAACGTCCTGACTTTC	CASSRDEGGSGANVLTF
TRBV9	few	.	TRBJ2-7	TGTGCCAGCAGCGAGGGGGGCAGCCTCTACGAGCAGTACTTC	CASSEGGSLYEQYF
TRBV6-5	.	.	TRBJ2-7	TGTGCCAGCACCTCCCGGCAGGGCGAGCAGTACTTC	CASTSRQGEQYF